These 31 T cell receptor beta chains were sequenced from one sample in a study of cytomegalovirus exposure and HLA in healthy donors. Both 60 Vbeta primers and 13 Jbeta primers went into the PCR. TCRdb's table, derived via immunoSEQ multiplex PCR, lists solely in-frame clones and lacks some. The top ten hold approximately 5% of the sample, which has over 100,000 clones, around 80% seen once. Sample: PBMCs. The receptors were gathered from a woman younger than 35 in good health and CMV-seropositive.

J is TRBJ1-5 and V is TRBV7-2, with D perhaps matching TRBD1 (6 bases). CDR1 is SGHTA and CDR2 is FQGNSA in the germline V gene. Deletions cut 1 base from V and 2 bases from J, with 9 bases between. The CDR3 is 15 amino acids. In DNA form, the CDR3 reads TGTGCCAGCAGCTTAGACAGGGTGGGCAATCAGCCCCAGCATTTT. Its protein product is CASSLDRVGNQPQHF.

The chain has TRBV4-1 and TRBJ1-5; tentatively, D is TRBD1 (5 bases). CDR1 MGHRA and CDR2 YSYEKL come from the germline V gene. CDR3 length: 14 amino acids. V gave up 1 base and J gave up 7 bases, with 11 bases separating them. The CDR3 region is CASSQGVGGQPQHF. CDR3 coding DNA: TGCGCCAGCAGCCAAGGGGTGGGGGGGCAGCCCCAGCATTTT.

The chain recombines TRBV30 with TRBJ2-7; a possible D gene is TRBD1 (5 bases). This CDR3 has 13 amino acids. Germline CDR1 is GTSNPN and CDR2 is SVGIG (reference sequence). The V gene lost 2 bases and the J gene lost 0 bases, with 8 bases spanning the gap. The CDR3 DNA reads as TGTGCCTGGAGTCCAGGGAACTCCTACGAGCAGTACTTC. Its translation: CAWSPGNSYEQYF.

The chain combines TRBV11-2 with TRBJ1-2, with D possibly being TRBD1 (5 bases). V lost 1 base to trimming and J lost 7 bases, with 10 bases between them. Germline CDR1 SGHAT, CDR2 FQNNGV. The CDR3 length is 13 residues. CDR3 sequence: CASSLVQAAGYTF. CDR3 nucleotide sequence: TGTGCCAGCAGCTTAGTACAGGCCGCTGGCTACACCTTC.

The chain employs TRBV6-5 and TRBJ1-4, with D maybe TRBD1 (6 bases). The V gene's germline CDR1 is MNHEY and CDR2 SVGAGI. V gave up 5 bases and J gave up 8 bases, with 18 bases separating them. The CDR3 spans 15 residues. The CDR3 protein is CASSAGFSGVEKLFF. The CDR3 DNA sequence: TGTGCCAGCAGTGCCGGGTTCTCAGGGGTCGAAAAACTGTTTTTT.

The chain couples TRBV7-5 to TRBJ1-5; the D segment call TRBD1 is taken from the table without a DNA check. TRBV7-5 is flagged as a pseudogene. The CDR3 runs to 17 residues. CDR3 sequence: CARSLEGDTSLNQPQHF. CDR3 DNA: TGTGCCAGAAGCTTAGAGGGGGACACCTCCCTCAATCAGCCCCAGCATTTT.

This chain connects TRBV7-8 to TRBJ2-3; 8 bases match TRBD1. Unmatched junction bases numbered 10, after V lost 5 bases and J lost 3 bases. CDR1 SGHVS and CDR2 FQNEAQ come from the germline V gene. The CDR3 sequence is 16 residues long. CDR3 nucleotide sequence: TGTGCCAGCAGCCTGCGGACAGGGTCTATGACAGATACGCAGTATTTT. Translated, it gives CASSLRTGSMTDTQYF. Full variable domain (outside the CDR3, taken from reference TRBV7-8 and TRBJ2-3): GAGVSQSPRYKVAKRGQDVALRCDPISGHVSLFWYQQALGQGPEFLTYFQNEAQLDKSGLPSDRFFAERPEGSVSTLKIQRTQQEDSAVYLCASSLRTGSMTDTQYFGPGTRLTVL.

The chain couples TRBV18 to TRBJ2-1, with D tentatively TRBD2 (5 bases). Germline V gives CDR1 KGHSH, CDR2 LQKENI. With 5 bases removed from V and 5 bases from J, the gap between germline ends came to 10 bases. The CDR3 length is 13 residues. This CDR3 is CASSATRDNEQFF. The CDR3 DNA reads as TGTGCCAGCTCAGCGACGCGGGACAATGAGCAGTTCTTC.

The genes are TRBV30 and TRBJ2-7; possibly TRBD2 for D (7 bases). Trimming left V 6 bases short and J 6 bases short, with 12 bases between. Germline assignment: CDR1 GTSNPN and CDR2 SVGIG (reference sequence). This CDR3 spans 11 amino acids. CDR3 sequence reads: CACQRGGEQYF. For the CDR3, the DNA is TGTGCCTGCCAAAGGGGGGGCGAGCAGTACTTC.

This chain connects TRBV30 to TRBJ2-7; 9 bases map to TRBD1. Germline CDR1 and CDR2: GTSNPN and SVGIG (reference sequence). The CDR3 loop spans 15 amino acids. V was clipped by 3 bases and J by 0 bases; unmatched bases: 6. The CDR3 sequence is CAWSLTGGSSYEQYF. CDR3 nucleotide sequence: TGTGCCTGGAGCCTGACAGGGGGAAGCTCCTACGAGCAGTACTTC.

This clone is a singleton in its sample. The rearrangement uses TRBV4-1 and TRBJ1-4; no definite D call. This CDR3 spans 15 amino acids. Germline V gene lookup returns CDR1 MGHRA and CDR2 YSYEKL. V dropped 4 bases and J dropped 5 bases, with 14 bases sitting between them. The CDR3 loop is CASSLAGRRNEKLFF. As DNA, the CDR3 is TGCGCCAGCAGCCTCGCAGGTCGGAGGAATGAAAAACTGTTTTTT.

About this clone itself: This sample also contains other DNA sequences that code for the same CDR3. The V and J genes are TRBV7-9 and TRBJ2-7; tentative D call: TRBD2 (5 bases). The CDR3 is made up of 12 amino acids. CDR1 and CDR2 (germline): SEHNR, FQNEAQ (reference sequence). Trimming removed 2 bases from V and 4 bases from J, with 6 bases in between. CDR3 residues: CASSLTGYEQYF. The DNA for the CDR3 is TGTGCCAGCAGCTTAACGGGGTACGAGCAGTACTTC.

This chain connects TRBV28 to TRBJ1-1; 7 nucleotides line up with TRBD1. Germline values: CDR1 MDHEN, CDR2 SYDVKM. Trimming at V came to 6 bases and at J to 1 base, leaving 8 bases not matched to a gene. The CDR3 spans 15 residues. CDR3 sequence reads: CASRTTGNGNTEAFF. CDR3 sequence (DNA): TGTGCCAGCAGAACGACAGGGAATGGGAACACTGAAGCTTTCTTT.

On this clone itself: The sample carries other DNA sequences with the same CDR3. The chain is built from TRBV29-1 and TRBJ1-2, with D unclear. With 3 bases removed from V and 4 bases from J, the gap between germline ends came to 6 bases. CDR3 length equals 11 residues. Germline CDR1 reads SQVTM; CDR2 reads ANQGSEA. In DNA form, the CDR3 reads TGCAGCGTTGACCCAGGCTATGGCTACACCTTC. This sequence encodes CSVDPGYGYTF.

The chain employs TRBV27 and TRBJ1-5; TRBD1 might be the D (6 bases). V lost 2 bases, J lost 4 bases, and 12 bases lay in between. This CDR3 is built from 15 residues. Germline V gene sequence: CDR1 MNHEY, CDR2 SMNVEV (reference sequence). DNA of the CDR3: TGTGCCAGCAGTTTAATCCAGGGGCCAAATCAGCCCCAGCATTTT. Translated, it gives CASSLIQGPNQPQHF.

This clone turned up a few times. Written as DNA, the CDR3 is TGTGCCAGCAGTGAAGGGACTACGAGCTCCTACGAGCAGTACTTC. Protein sequence: CASSEGTTSSYEQYF. The chain links TRBV2 to TRBJ2-7; D may be TRBD2 (6 bases). The V end was cut by 1 base, the J end by 0 bases, with 10 bases between. This CDR3 comprises 15 residues. Per germline, CDR1 SNHLY and CDR2 FYNNEI.

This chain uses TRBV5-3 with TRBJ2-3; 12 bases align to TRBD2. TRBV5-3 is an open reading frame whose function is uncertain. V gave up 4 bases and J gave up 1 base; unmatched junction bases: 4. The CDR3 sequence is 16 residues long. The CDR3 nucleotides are TGTGCCAGAAGCCCAAGGACTAGCGGGGGCACAGATACGCAGTATTTT. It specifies CARSPRTSGGTDTQYF.

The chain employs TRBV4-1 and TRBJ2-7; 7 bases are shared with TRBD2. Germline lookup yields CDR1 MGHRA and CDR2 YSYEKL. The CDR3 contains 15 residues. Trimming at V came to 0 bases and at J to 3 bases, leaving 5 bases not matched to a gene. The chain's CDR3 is CASSQDPGGSYEQYF. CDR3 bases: TGCGCCAGCAGCCAAGATCCTGGCGGGAGCTACGAGCAGTACTTC.

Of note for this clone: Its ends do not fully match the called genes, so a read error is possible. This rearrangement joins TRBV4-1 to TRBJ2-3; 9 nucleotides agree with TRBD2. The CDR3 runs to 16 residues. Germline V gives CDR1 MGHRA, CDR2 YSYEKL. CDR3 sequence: CASSFETSGLPDMQYF. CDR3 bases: TGCGCCAGCAGTTTCGAGACTAGCGGCCTTCCAGATATGCAGTATTTT.

The CDR3 region is CASSYPGTGGNEQYF. The DNA of the CDR3 is TGTGCCAGTAGCTATCCCGGGACAGGGGGCAACGAGCAGTACTTC. The chain recombines TRBV19 with TRBJ2-7; 12 positions agree with TRBD1. The CDR3 covers 15 residues. With V trimmed by 6 bases and J by 5 bases, 8 bases remained unmatched. Germline V gene lookup returns CDR1 LNHDA and CDR2 SQIVND (reference sequence).

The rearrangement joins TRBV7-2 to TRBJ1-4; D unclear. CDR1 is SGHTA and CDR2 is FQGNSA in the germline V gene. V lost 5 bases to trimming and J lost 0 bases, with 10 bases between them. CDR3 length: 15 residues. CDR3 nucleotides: TGTGCCAGCAGCCCGAGCGGAGCAACTAATGAAAAACTGTTTTTT. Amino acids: CASSPSGATNEKLFF.

Here the CDR3 DNA reads TGTGCCAGCAGCTTAGGTACAGGGGGGGTATACGAGCAGTACTTC. This translates into CASSLGTGGVYEQYF. The gene calls are TRBV5-6 and TRBJ2-7; TRBD1 is a possible D gene (8 bases). The CDR3 runs to 15 residues. The V end was cut by 2 bases, the J end by 4 bases, with 16 bases between. Germline assignment: CDR1 SGHDT and CDR2 YYEEEE. Based on the CDR3 plus reference TRBV5-6 and TRBJ2-7, the full variable domain is DAGVTQSPTHLIKTRGQQVTLRCSPKSGHDTVSWYQQALGQGPQFIFQYYEEEERQRGNFPDRFSGHQFPNYSSELNVNALLLGDSALYLCASSLGTGGVYEQYFGPGTRLTVT.

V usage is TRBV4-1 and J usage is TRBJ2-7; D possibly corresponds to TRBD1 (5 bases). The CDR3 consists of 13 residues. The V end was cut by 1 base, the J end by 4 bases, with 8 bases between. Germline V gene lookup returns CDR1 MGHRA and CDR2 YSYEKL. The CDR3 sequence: CASSQGQIYEQYF. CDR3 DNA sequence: TGCGCCAGCAGCCAAGGACAGATATACGAGCAGTACTTC.

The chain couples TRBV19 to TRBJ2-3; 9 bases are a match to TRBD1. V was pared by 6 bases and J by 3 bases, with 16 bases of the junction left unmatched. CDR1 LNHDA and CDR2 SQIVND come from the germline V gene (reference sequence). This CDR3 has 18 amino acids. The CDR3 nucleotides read TGTGCCAGTAGCCTCCTCTCCTCCGGGACAGGGCGGACAGATACGCAGTATTTT. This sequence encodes CASSLLSSGTGRTDTQYF.

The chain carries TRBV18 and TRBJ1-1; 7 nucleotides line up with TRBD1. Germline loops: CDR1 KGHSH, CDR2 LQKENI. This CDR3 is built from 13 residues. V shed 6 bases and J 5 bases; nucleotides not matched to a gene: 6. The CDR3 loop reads CASSPTGVTEAFF. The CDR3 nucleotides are TGTGCCAGCTCGCCAACAGGGGTGACTGAAGCTTTCTTT.

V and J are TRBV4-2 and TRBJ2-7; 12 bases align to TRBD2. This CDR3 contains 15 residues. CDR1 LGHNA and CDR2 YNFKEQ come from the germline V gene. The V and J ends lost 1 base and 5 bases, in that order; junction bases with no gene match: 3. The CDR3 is CASSQGTSGIDEQYF. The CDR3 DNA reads TGTGCCAGCAGCCAAGGGACTAGCGGGATCGACGAGCAGTACTTC.

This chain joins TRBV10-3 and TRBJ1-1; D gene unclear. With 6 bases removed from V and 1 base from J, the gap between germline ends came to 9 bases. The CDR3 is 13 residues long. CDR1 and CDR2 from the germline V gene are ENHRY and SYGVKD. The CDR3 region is CAIRSGPNTEAFF. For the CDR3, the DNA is TGTGCCATCAGGTCGGGTCCGAACACTGAAGCTTTCTTT.

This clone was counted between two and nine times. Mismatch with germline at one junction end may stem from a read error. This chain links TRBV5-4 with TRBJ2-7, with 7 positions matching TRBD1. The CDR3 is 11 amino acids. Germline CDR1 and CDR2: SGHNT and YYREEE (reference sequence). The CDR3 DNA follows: TGTGCCAGCAGCTCCGAGACAGGGAACTTGTTC. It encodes CASSSETGNLF.

The CDR3 sequence: CASSFLGTQHF. CDR3 in DNA: TGTGCCAGCAGTTTCCTAGGTACCCAGCATTTT. The rearrangement links TRBV28 to TRBJ1-5; unclear D gene. The CDR3 spans 11 residues. Germline CDR1 is MDHEN and CDR2 is SYDVKM. Trimming left V 3 bases short and J 11 bases short, with 8 bases between. Drawing the rest from reference TRBV28 and TRBJ1-5, the complete variable domain is DVKVTQSSRYLVKRTGEKVFLECVQDMDHENMFWYRQDPGLGLRLIYFSYDVKMKEKGDIPEGYSVSREKKERFSLILESASTNQTSMYLCASSFLGTQHFGDGTRLSIL.

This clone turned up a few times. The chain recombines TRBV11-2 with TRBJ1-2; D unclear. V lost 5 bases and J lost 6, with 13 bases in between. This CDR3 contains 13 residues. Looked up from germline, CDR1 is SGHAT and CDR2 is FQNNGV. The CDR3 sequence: CASSPAAQNGYTF. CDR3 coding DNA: TGTGCCAGCAGCCCGGCAGCACAGAATGGCTACACCTTC.

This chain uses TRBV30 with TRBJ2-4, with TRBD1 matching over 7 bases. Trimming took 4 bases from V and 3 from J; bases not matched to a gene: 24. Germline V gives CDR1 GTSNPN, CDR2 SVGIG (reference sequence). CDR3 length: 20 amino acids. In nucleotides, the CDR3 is TGTGCCTGGACCGAACGACAGGGCTCCTTCCTTATTGTAGACAAAAACATTCAGTACTTC. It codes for CAWTERQGSFLIVDKNIQYF.